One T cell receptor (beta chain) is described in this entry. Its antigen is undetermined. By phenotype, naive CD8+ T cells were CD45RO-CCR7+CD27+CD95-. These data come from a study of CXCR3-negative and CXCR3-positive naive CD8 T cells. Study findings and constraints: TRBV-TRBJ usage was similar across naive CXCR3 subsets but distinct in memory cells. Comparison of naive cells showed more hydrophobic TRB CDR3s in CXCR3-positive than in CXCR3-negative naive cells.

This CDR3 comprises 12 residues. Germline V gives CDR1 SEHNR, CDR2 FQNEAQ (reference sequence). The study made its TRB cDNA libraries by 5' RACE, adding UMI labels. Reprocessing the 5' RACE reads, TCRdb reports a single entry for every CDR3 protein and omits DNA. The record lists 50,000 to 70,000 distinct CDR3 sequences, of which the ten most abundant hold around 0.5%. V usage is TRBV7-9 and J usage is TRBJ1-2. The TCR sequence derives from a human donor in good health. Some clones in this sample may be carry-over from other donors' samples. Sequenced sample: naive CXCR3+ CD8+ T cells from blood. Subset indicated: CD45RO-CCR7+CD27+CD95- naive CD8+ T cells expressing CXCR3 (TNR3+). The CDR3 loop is CASSFEGDGYTF.